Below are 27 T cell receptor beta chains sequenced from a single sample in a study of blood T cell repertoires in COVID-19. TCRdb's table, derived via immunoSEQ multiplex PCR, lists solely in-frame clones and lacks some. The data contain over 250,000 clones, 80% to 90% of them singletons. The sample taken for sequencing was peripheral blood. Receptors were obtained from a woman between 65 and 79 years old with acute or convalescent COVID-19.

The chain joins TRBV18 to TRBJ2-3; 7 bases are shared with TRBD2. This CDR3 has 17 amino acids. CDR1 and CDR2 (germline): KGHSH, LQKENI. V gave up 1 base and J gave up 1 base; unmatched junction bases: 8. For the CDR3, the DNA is TGTGCCAGCTCACCACTAACATCGGGGGGAGGCACAGATACGCAGTATTTT. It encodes CASSPLTSGGGTDTQYF.

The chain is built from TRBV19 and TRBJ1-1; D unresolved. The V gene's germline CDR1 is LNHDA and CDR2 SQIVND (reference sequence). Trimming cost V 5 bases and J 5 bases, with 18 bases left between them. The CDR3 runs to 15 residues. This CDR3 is CASSSRPRDGTEAFF. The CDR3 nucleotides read TGTGCCAGTAGTTCCCGTCCCCGGGATGGGACTGAAGCTTTCTTT.

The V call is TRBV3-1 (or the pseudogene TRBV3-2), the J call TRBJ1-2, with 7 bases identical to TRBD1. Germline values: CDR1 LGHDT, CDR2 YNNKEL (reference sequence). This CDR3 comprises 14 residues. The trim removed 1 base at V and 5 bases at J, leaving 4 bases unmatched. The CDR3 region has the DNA TGTGCCAGCAGCCAAGGAGGGGGCGCTTATGGCTACACCTTC. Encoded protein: CASSQGGGAYGYTF.

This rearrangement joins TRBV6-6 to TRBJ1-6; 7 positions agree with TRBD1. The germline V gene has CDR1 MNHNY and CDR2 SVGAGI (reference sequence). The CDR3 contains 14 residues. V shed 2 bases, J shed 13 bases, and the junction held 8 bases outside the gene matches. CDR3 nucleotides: TGTGCCAGCAGTTACAACCCGACAGGGAGGCCCCTCCACTTT. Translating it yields CASSYNPTGRPLHF.

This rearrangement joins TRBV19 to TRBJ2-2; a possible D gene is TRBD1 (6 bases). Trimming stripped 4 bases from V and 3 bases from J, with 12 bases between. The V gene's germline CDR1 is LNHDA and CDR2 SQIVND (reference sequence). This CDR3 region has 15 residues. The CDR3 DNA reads TGTGCCAGTAGTACCGGACAGACTTACACCGGGGAGCTGTTTTTT. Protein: CASSTGQTYTGELFF.

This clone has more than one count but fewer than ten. The CDR3 DNA is TGTGCCAGCCGTTACACTGAAGCTTTCTTT. This gives the protein CASRYTEAFF. V is TRBV5-8 and J is TRBJ1-1, with unresolved D. This CDR3 contains 10 residues. Germline V lookup: CDR1 SGHTS, CDR2 YDEGEE. The germline V and J ends were trimmed by 7 bases and 3 bases, with 4 bases remaining between them.

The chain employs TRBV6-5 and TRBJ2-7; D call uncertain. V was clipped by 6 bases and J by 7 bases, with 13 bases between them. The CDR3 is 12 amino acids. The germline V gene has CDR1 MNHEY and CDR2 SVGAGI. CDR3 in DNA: TGTGCCAGCAGAAGGAGCTCCGGGGAGCAGTACTTC. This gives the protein CASRRSSGEQYF.

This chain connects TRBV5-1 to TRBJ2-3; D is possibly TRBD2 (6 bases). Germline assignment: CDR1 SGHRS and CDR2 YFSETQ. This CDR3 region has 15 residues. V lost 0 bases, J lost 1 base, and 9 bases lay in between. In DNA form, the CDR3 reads TGCGCCAGCAGCTTGGTAGGGGAGGGCACAGATACGCAGTATTTT. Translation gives CASSLVGEGTDTQYF. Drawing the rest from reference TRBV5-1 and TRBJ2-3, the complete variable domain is KAGVTQTPRYLIKTRGQQVTLSCSPISGHRSVSWYQQTPGQGLQFLFEYFSETQRNKGNFPGRFSGRQFSNSRSEMNVSTLELGDSALYLCASSLVGEGTDTQYFGPGTRLTVL.

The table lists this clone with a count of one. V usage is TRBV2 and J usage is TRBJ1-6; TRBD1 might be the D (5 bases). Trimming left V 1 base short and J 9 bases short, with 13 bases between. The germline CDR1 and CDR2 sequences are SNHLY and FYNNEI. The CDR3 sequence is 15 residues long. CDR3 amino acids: CASSEVGPGASPLHF. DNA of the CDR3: TGTGCCAGCAGTGAAGTGGGGCCGGGCGCTTCACCCCTCCACTTT.

CDR3 protein: CASSFGGTDGMNTEAFF. CDR3 nucleotides: TGCGCCAGCAGCTTCGGCGGGACAGATGGGATGAACACTGAAGCTTTCTTT. This rearrangement joins TRBV5-1 to TRBJ1-1, with 7 bases that match TRBD1. This CDR3 is 17 amino acids long. The V segment lost 2 bases and the J segment 0 bases; nucleotides outside the gene matches: 10. The germline gives CDR1 SGHRS, CDR2 YFSETQ.

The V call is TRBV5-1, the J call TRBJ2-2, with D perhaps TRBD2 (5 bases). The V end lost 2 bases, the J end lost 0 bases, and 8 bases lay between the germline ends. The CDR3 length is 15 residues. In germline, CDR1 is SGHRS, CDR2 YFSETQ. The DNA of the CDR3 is TGCGCCAGCAGCTTTCGGGGTACGAACACCGGGGAGCTGTTTTTT. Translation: CASSFRGTNTGELFF.

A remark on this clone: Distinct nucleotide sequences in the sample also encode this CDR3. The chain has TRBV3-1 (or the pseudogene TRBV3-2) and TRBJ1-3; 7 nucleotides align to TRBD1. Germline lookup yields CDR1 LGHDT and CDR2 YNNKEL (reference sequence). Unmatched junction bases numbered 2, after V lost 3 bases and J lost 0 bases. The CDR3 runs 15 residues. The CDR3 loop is CASSHWTGSGNTIYF. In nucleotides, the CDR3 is TGTGCCAGCAGCCACTGGACAGGCTCTGGAAACACCATATATTTT.

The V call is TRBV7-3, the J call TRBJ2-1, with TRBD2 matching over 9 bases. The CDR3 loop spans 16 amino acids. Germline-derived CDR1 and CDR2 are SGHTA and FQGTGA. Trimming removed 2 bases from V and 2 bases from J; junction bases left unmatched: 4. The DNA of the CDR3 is TGTGCCAGCAGCTTATTAAGCGGGGGGACCTACAATGAGCAGTTCTTC. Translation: CASSLLSGGTYNEQFF.

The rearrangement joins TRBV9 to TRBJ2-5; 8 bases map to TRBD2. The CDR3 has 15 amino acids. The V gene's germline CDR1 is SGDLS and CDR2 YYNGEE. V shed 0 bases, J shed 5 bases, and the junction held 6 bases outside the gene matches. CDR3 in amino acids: CASSVAGGPMETQYF. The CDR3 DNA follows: TGTGCCAGCAGCGTAGCGGGGGGGCCAATGGAGACCCAGTACTTC.

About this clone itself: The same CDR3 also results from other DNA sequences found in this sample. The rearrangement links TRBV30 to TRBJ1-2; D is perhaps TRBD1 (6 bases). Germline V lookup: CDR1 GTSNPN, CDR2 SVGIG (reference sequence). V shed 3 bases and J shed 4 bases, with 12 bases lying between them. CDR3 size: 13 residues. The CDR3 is CAWSRDRPYGYTF. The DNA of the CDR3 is TGTGCCTGGAGCCGCGACAGGCCCTATGGCTACACCTTC.

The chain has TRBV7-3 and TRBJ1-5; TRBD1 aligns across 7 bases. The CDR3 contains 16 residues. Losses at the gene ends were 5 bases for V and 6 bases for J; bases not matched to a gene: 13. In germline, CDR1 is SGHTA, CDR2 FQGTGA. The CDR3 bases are TGTGCCAGCAGCCGGATCCCGGGACAGCCACGTCAGCCCCAGCATTTT. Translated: CASSRIPGQPRQPQHF.

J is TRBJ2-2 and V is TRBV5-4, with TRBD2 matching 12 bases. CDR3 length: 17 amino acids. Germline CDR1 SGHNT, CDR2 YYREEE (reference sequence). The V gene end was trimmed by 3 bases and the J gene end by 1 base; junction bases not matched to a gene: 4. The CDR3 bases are TGTGCCAGCAGCTGGACTAGCGGGGTCAGGAACACCGGGGAGCTGTTTTTT. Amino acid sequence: CASSWTSGVRNTGELFF. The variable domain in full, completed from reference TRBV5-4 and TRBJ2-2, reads ETGVTQSPTHLIKTRGQQVTLRCSSQSGHNTVSWYQQALGQGPQFIFQYYREEENGRGNFPPRFSGLQFPNYSSELNVNALELDDSALYLCASSWTSGVRNTGELFFGEGSRLTVL.

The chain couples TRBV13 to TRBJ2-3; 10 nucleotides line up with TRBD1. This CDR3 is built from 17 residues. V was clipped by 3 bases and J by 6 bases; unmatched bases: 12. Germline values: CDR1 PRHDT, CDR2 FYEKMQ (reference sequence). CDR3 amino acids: CASSFSHRDRGFDTQYF. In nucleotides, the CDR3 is TGTGCCAGCAGCTTCAGTCACCGGGACAGGGGATTTGATACGCAGTATTTT.

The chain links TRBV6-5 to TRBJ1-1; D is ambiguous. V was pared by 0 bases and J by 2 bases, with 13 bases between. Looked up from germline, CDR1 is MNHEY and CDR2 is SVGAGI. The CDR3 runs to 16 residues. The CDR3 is CASSYSTRVTNTEAFF. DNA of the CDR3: TGTGCCAGCAGTTACTCGACTAGGGTCACTAACACTGAAGCTTTCTTT.

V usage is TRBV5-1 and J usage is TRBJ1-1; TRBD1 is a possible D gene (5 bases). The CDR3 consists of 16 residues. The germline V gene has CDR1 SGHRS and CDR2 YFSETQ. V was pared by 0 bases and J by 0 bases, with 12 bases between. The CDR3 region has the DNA TGCGCCAGCAGCTTGGGGGAAGGGGTAATGAACACTGAAGCTTTCTTT. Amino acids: CASSLGEGVMNTEAFF.

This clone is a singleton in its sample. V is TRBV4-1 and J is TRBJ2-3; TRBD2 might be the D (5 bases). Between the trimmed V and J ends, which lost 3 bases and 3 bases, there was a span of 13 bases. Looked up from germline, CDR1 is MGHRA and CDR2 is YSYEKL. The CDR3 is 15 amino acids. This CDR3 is CASSHEGRETDTQYF. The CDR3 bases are TGCGCCAGCAGCCACGAGGGAAGGGAAACAGATACGCAGTATTTT.

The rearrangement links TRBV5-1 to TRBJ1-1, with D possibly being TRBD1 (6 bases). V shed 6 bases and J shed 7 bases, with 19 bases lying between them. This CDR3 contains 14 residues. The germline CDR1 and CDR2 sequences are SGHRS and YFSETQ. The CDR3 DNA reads TGCGCCAGCACCTGGGCCCCAGGGGACGGTGAAGCTTTCTTT. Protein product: CASTWAPGDGEAFF.

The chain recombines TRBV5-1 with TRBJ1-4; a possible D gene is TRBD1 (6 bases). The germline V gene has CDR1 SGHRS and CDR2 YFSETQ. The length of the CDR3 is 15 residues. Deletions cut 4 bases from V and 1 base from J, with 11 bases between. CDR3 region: CASSPQGRTNEKLFF. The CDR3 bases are TGCGCCAGCAGCCCTCAGGGGCGAACTAATGAAAAACTGTTTTTT. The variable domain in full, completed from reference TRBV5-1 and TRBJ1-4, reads KAGVTQTPRYLIKTRGQQVTLSCSPISGHRSVSWYQQTPGQGLQFLFEYFSETQRNKGNFPGRFSGRQFSNSRSEMNVSTLELGDSALYLCASSPQGRTNEKLFFGSGTQLSVL.

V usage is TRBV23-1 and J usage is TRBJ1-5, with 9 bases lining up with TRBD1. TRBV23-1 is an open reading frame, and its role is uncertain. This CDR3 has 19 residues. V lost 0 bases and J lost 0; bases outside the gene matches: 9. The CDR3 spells CASSQSSDRGGLSNQPQHF. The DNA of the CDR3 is TGCGCCAGCAGTCAATCTTCCGACAGGGGGGGCCTTAGCAATCAGCCCCAGCATTTT.

CDR3 sequence: CASSPPTGVGIQYF. Here the CDR3 DNA reads TGTGCCAGCTCACCACCTACAGGGGTTGGCATTCAGTACTTC. J is TRBJ2-4 and V is TRBV18; 7 bases line up with TRBD1. Trimming at V came to 0 bases and at J to 9 bases, leaving 5 bases not matched to a gene. The CDR3 sequence is 14 residues long. The V gene's germline CDR1 is KGHSH and CDR2 LQKENI.

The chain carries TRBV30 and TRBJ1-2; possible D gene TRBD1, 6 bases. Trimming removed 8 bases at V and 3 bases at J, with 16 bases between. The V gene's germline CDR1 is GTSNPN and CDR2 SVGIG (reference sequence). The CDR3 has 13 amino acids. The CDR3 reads CAQGGDTDYGYTF. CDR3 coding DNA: TGTGCCCAAGGGGGGGATACGGACTATGGCTACACCTTC.

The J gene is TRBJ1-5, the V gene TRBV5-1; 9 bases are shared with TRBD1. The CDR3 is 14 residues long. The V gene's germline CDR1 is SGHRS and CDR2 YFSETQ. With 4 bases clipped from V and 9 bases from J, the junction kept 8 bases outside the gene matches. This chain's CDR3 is CASSNGQGNAPQHF. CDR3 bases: TGCGCCAGCAGCAACGGACAGGGGAACGCGCCCCAGCATTTT. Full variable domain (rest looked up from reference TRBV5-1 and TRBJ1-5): KAGVTQTPRYLIKTRGQQVTLSCSPISGHRSVSWYQQTPGQGLQFLFEYFSETQRNKGNFPGRFSGRQFSNSRSEMNVSTLELGDSALYLCASSNGQGNAPQHFGDGTRLSIL.